A selection of T cell receptor beta chains follows, all from one sample in a study of beta chain features in type 1 diabetes. The table came from immunoSEQ multiplex PCR; TCRdb's copy has only in-frame clones and leaves some out. Seen here are around 450,000 clones, about an eighth observed once, and the top ten hold 0.045% to 0.05%. Sequencing was performed on naive CD4+ T cells from blood. All receptors derive from a woman between 18 and 30 years old in good health. Each CDR3 is given without its conserved first and last residue. The D gene is left open where the match is weak.

d_call v_call cdr3_aa
- TRBV4-3 ASSQDPGQYNSPLH
- TRBV6-1 ASSVGQETQY
TRBD2 TRBV13 ASSFGGRVSETQY
- TRBV5-4 ASSLTAKETQY
TRBD2 TRBV18 ASSLAPGLELGEQY
TRBD2 TRBV10-2 ASRASGSLGEQF
TRBD2 TRBV14 ASSMSGLARTDTQY
- TRBV20-1 SAGDSYEQY
TRBD1 TRBV11-1 ASNSNWGQGTQY
TRBD1 TRBV7-9 ASSFDRAGYSPLH
- TRBV4-3 ASSHEEKLF
- TRBV7-8 ASSLPQSSYEQY
TRBD1 TRBV29-1 SALGTGAYEQY
TRBD1 TRBV18 ASSPTGVRTEAF
TRBD1 TRBV28 ASSPDRATYNEQF
- TRBV18 ASSPPSVTYEQY
TRBD2 TRBV7-8 ASSLGGSDDIQY
- TRBV7-9 ASSPVNSPETQY
- TRBV5-4 ASSLIDRGGNIQY
TRBD1 TRBV29-1 SAAGRDRGLYGYT
TRBD2 TRBV9 ASSVDLGAGLTDTQY
TRBD2 TRBV27 ASSLRTSGANNEQF
- TRBV5-1 ASSLVPYEQY
TRBD2 TRBV30 AWSRGLVLTDTQY
- TRBV5-6 ASSLVRGETQY
- TRBV27 ASSSDPGASTDTQY
- TRBV29-1 SVIRDGQHGYT
TRBD1 TRBV25-1 ASPDRVRGEKLF
TRBD1 TRBV4-1 ASSLPGQSYGYT
TRBD2 TRBV7-9 ASSRMRTSGSTDTQY
- TRBV29-1 SVAGTPSGTQY
- TRBV4-2 ASSQDLGLSRVGDTQY
- TRBV9 ASSVVPRTDTQY
- TRBV5-1 ASSPPLVIGTDTQY
TRBD2 TRBV6-5 ASSTSGGPTDTQY
TRBD1 TRBV15 ATSRTRDRGYIQY
- TRBV29-1 SVRRGETQY
- TRBV7-9 ASSAGGPPNTEAF
- TRBV5-6 ASSLDLYEDTQY
- TRBV29-1 SVRQSSYNEQF
- TRBV5-1 ASSPIGADTQY
- TRBV7-9 ASSRDLGDEQF
TRBD2 TRBV23-1 ASSHRTSESYNEQF
TRBD1 TRBV5-1 ASNTGQRFGEAF
TRBD1 TRBV4-2 ASSPGQGRDTQY
- TRBV4-3 ASSQEVRGAEF
TRBD2 TRBV7-2 ASSYIAGLYEQY
- TRBV27 ASKIGRVSNEQF
TRBD2 TRBV7-8 ASSPGTRSHNIQY
- TRBV2 ASSLRPLVYT
TRBD1 TRBV7-9 ASSPAGGRGRETQY
- TRBV12-5 ASGLQDTEAF
- TRBV27 ASSRDSSSYEQY
- TRBV30 AHRRAGSHNEQF
- TRBV5-1 ASTQLDGRSYNEQF
TRBD1 TRBV25-1 ASSEPGTGGNTIY
- TRBV9 ASSVDQHLGDTQY
TRBD2 TRBV15 ATSRTSGTDTQY